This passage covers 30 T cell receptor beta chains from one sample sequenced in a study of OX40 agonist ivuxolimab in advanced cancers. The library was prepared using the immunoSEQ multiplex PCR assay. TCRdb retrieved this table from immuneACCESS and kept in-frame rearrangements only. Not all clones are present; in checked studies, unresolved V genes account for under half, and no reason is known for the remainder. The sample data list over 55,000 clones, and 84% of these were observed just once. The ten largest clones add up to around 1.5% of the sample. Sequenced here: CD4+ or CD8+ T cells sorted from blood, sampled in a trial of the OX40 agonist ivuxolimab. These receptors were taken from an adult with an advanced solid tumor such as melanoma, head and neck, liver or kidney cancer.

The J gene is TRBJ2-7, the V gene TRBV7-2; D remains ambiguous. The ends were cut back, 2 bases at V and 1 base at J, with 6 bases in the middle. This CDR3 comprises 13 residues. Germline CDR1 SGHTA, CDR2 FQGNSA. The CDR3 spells CASSLSASYEQYF. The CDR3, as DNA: TGTGCCAGCAGCTTATCCGCGTCCTACGAGCAGTACTTC.

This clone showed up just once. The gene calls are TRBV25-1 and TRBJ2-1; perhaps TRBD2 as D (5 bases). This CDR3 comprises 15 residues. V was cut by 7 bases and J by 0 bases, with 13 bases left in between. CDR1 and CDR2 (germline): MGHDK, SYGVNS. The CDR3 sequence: CASTKGSSSYNEQFF. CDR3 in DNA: TGTGCCAGCACCAAAGGGAGTAGCTCCTACAATGAGCAGTTCTTC.

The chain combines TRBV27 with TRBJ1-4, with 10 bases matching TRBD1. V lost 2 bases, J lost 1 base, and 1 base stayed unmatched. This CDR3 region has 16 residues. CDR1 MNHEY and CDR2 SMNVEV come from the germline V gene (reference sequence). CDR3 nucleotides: TGTGCCAGCAGTTTAAGGACAGGGGGAACTAATGAAAAACTGTTTTTT. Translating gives CASSLRTGGTNEKLFF.

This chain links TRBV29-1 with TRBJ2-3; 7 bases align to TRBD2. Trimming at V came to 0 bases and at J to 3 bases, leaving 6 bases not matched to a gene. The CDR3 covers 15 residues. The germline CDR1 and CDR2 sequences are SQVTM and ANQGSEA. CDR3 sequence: CSVEDWGGRTDTQYF. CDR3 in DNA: TGCAGCGTTGAAGATTGGGGCGGGAGAACAGATACGCAGTATTTT.

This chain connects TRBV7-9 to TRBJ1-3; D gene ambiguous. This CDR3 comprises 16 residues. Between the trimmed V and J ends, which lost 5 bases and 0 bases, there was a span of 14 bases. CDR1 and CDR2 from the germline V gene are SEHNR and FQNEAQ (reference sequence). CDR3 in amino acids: CASSPIQLHSGNTIYF. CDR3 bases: TGTGCCAGCAGCCCAATACAGCTACACTCTGGAAACACCATATATTTT.

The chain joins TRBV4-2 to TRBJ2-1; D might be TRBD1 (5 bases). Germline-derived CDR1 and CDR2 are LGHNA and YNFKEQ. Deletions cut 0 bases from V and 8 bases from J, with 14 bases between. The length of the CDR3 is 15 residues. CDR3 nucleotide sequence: TGTGCCAGCAGCCAAGAGGGGCTTACCAACGATGAGCAGTTCTTC. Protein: CASSQEGLTNDEQFF.

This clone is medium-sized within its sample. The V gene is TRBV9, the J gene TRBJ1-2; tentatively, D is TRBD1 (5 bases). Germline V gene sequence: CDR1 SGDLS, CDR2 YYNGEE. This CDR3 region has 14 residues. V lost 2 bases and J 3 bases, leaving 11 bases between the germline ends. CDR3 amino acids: CASSVDRGHYGYTF. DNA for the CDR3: TGTGCCAGCAGCGTTGATAGGGGCCACTATGGCTACACCTTC. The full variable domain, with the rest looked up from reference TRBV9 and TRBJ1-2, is DSGVTQTPKHLITATGQRVTLRCSPRSGDLSVYWYQQSLDQGLQFLIQYYNGEERAKGNILERFSAQQFPDLHSELNLSSLELGDSALYFCASSVDRGHYGYTFGSGTRLTVV.

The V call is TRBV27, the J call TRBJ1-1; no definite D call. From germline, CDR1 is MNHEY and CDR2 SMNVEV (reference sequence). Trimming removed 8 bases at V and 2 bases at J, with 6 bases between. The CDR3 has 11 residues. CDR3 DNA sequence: TGTGCCAGCCGTAAAAACACTGAAGCTTTCTTT. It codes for CASRKNTEAFF.

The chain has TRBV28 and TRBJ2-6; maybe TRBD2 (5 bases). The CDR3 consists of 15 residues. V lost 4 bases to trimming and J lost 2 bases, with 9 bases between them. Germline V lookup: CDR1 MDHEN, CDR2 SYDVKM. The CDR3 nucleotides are TGTGCCAGCAGTTCTAGGGAGACTGGGGCCAACGTCCTGACTTTC. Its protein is CASSSRETGANVLTF. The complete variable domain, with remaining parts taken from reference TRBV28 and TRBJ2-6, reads DVKVTQSSRYLVKRTGEKVFLECVQDMDHENMFWYRQDPGLGLRLIYFSYDVKMKEKGDIPEGYSVSREKKERFSLILESASTNQTSMYLCASSSRETGANVLTFGAGSRLTVL.

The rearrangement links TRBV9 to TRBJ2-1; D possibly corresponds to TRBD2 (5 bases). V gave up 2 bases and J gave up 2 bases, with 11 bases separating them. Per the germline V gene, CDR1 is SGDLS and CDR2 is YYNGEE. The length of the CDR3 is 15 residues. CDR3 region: CASSVGGWAYNEQFF. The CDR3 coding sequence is TGTGCCAGCAGCGTGGGCGGGTGGGCCTACAATGAGCAGTTCTTC.

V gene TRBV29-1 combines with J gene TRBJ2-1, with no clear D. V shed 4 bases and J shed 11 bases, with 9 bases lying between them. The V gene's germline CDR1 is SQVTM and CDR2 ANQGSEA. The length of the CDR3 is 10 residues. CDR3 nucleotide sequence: TGCAGCGTTGCAGAGAATCAGCAGTTCTTC. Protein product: CSVAENQQFF.

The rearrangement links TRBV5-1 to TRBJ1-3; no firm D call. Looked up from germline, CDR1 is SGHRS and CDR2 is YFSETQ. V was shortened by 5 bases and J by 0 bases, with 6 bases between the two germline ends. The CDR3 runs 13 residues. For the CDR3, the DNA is TGCGCCAGCAGGGAGGGCTCTGGAAACACCATATATTTT. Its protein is CASREGSGNTIYF.

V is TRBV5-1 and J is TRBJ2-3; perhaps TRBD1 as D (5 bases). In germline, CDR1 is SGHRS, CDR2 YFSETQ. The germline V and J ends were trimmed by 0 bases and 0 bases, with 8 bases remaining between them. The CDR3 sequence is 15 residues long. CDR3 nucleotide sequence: TGCGCCAGCAGCTTGGAAGGGGTTAGCACAGATACGCAGTATTTT. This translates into CASSLEGVSTDTQYF.

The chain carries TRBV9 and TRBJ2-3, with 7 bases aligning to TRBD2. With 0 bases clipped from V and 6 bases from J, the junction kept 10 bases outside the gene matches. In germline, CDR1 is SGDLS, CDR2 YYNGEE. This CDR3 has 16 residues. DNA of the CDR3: TGTGCCAGCAGCGTAGCTACGAGGGAGGGCGCGGATACGCAGTATTTT. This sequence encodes CASSVATREGADTQYF.

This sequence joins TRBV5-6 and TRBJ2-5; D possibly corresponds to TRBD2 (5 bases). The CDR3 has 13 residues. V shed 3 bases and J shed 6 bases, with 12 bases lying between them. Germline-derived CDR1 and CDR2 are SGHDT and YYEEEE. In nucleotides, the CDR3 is TGTGCCAGCAGCTGGGGTAGCGAGAAGACCCAGTACTTC. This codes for CASSWGSEKTQYF. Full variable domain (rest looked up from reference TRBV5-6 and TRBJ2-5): DAGVTQSPTHLIKTRGQQVTLRCSPKSGHDTVSWYQQALGQGPQFIFQYYEEEERQRGNFPDRFSGHQFPNYSSELNVNALLLGDSALYLCASSWGSEKTQYFGPGTRLLVL.

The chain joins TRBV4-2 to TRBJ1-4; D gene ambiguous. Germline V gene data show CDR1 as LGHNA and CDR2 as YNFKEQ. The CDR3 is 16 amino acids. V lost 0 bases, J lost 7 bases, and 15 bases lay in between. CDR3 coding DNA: TGTGCCAGCAGCCAAGAGTATGGCAGGCGGAGTGAAAAACTGTTTTTT. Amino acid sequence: CASSQEYGRRSEKLFF.

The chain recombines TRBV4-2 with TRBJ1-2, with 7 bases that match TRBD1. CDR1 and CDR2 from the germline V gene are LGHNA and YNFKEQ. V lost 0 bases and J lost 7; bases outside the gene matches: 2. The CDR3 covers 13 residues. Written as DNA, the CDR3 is TGTGCCAGCAGCCAAGAAAGGGGGCTTGGCTACACCTTC. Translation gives CASSQERGLGYTF.

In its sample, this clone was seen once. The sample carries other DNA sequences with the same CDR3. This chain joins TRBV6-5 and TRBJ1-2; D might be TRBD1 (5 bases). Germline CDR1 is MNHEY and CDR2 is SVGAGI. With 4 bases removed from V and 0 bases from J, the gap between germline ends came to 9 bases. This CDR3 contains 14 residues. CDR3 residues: CASSFGGANYGYTF. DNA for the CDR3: TGTGCCAGCAGTTTCGGGGGGGCTAACTATGGCTACACCTTC.

The CDR3 nucleotides read TGTGCCAGCAGCTTAGAGGGAGGGCCGGGAGAGACCCAGTACTTC. As protein: CASSLEGGPGETQYF. The chain uses TRBV5-4 and TRBJ2-5; TRBD2 aligns across 7 bases. CDR1 is SGHNT, CDR2 YYREEE, per germline (reference sequence). Trimming took 2 bases from V and 4 from J; bases not matched to a gene: 8. This CDR3 is built from 15 residues.

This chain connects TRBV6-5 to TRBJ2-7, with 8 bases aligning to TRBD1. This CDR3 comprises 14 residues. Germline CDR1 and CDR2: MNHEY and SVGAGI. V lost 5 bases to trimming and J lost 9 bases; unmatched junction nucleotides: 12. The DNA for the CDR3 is TGTGCCAGCAGTAAAATATCGGGACAGGCTGGGCAGTACTTC. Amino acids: CASSKISGQAGQYF.

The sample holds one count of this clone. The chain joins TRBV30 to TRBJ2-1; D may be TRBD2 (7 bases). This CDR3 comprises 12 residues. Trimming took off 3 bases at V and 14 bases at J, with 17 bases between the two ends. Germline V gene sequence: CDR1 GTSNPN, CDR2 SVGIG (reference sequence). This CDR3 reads CAWRGGARGKFF. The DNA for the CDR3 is TGTGCCTGGAGGGGGGGGGCCCGGGGGAAGTTCTTC.

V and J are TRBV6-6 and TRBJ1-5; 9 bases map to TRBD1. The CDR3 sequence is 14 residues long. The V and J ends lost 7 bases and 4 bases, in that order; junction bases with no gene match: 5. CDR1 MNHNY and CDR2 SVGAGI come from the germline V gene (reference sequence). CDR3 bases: TGTGCCAGCACGGGACAGGGTAAGAATCAGCCCCAGCATTTT. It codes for CASTGQGKNQPQHF.

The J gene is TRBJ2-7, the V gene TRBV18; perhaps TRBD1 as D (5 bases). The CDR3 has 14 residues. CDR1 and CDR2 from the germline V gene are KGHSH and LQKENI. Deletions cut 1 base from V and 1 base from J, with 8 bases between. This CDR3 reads CASSPQGLSYEQYF. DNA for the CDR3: TGTGCCAGCTCACCACAGGGGCTATCCTACGAGCAGTACTTC.

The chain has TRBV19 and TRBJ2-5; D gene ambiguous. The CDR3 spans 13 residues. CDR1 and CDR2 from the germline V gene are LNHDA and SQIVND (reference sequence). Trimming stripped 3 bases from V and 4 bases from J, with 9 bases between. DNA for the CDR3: TGTGCCAGTAGTATGGGCGCTGGAGAGACCCAGTACTTC. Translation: CASSMGAGETQYF.

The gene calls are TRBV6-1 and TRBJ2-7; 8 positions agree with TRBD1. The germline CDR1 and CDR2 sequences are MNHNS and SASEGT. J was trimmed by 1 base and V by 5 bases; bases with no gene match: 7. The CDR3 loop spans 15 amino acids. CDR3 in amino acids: CASSLRTGSSYEQYF. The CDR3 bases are TGTGCCAGCAGTCTAAGGACAGGGTCTTCCTACGAGCAGTACTTC.

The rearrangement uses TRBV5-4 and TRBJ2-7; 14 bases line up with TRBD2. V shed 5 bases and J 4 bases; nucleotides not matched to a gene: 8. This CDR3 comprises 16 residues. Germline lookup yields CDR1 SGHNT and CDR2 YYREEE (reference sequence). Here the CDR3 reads CASSPGTSGSGYEQYF. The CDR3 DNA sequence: TGTGCCAGCAGTCCCGGGACTAGCGGGAGCGGATACGAGCAGTACTTC.

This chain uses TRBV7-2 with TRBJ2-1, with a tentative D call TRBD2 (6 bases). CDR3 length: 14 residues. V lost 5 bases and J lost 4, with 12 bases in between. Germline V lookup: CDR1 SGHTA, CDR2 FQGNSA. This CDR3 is CASSGVGGYNEQFF. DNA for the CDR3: TGTGCCAGCAGCGGCGTCGGAGGGTACAATGAGCAGTTCTTC. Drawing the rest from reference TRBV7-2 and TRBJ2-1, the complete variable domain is GAGVSQSPSNKVTEKGKDVELRCDPISGHTALYWYRQSLGQGLEFLIYFQGNSAPDKSGLPSDRFSAERTGGSVSTLTIQRTQQEDSAVYLCASSGVGGYNEQFFGPGTRLTVL.

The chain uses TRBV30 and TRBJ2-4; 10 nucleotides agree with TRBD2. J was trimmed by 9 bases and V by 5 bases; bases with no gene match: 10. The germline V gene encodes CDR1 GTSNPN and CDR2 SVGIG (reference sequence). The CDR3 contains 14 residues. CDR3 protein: CAWDLAGDSSIQYF. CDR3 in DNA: TGTGCCTGGGATCTAGCGGGAGACTCGAGCATTCAGTACTTC. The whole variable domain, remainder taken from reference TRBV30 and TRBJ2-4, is SQTIHQWPATLVQPVGSPLSLECTVEGTSNPNLYWYRQAAGRGLQLLFYSVGIGQISSEVPQNLSASRPQDRQFILSSKKLLLSDSGFYLCAWDLAGDSSIQYFGAGTRLSVL.

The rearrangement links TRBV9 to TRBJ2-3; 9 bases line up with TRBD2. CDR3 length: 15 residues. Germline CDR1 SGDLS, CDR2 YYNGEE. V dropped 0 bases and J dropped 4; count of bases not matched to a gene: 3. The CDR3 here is CASSVGSGSSDTQYF. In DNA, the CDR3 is TGTGCCAGCAGCGTAGGTAGCGGGAGTTCAGATACGCAGTATTTT.

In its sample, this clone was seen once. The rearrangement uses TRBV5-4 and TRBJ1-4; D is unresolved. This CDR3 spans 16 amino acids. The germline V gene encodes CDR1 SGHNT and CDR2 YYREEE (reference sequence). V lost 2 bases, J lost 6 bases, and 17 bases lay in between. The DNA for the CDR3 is TGTGCCAGCAGCTTCGGAGGTGACGGGAGGTATGAAAAACTGTTTTTT. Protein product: CASSFGGDGRYEKLFF.